This entry lists 5 T cell receptor beta chains sequenced from one sample in a study of metastatic and nonmetastatic thyroid tumors (TCRdb year 2020). The library was generated by PCR. Sequencing used an Illumina HiSeq 4000. Clones were called with MiXCR by TCRdb after fastp trimmed the public reads at Q25, and only in-frame beta chains were retained. The table for this sample lists 25,000 to 35,000 clones; more than 3.5% of them were counted only once. Of the sample, around a fifth falls within the top ten clones. None of the patients had been given any treatment before thyroid surgery. Sequenced: blood. Every receptor here comes from a female donor with papillary thyroid cancer or a benign thyroid nodule (not recorded which). Some clones in this sample may be carry-over from other donors' samples.

V gene TRBV6-1 combines with J gene TRBJ2-2; D is perhaps TRBD1 or TRBD2 (5 bases each). CDR1 MNHNS and CDR2 SASEGT come from the germline V gene. The CDR3 totals 16 residues. Trimming stripped 6 bases from V and 1 base from J, with 15 bases between. The CDR3 sequence: CASSLGRRLNTGELFF. Written as DNA, the CDR3 is TGTGCCAGCAGCCTGGGACGACGGCTGAACACCGGGGAGCTGTTTTTT.

This clone was counted ten times or more. The chain couples TRBV20-1 to TRBJ2-7; 7 bases map to TRBD2. The ends lost 5 bases at V and 0 bases at J; junction bases unmatched: 7. Germline-derived CDR1 and CDR2 are DFQATT and SNEGSKA (reference sequence). This CDR3 has 14 amino acids. CDR3 amino acids: CSAASGLNSYEQYF. For the CDR3, the DNA is TGCAGTGCTGCTAGCGGCCTAAACTCCTACGAGCAGTACTTC.

This clone was observed a handful of times. At one boundary the junction diverges from the germline segment, which might be a read error. The CDR3 sequence is CASIYLSVGIYF. The CDR3 DNA is TGTGCCAGCATTTACCTGAGCGTTGGAATATATTTT. The chain is built from TRBV6-5 and TRBJ1-3; no clear D gene. Germline loops: CDR1 MNHEY, CDR2 SVGAGI. This CDR3 is built from 12 residues.

This clone was found many times. V is TRBV5-1 and J is TRBJ1-5, with D possibly TRBD1 on 6 matching bases. The V end was cut by 5 bases, the J end by 5 bases, with 17 bases between. The CDR3 runs 15 residues. Germline CDR1 and CDR2: SGHRS and YFSETQ. For the CDR3, the DNA is TGCGCCAGCAGTTCAGGGGAAGGGACGGATCAGCCCCAGCATTTT. Its translation is CASSSGEGTDQPQHF.

This clone appeared many times. The chain recombines TRBV28 with TRBJ1-2, with D perhaps matching TRBD1 (5 bases). Trimming pared 4 bases from V and 6 bases from J, leaving 21 bases between. This CDR3 contains 16 residues. Germline CDR1 and CDR2: MDHEN and SYDVKM. The CDR3 is CASSSEARDVAHGYTF. The DNA of the CDR3 is TGTGCCAGCAGTTCCGAAGCCCGGGACGTCGCTCATGGCTACACCTTC.